The rows below give T cell receptor beta chains drawn from one sample of a study of patients and donors after allogeneic stem cell transplantation. TCRdb recomputed calls from the RT-PCR reads with MiXCR, one row per CDR3 protein. The table has almost 90,000 distinct CDR3 sequences, around 5% seen once. Sequenced material: blood, either unsorted or a sorted T cell fraction (not recorded which). These receptors were collected from a human donor who was either an allogeneic HSCT recipient or a stem cell or donor lymphocyte infusion donor (not recorded which). It is not recorded whose cells these are; they may come from a transplant donor. CDR3s include the opening cysteine and the closing phenylalanine or tryptophan.

V gene	J gene	CDR3 protein
TRBV5-1	TRBJ2-7	CASSLGQGIEQYF
TRBV30	TRBJ2-7	CAWRTSGSYEQYF
TRBV5-1	TRBJ1-1	CASSRTTGASEGAFF
TRBV6-2/TRBV6-3	TRBJ1-5	CASRDGYGANQPQHF
TRBV20-1	TRBJ2-3	CSAASSGRAGGTDTQYF
TRBV6-2/TRBV6-3	TRBJ2-7	CASSYSWQPSYEQYF
TRBV11-2	TRBJ2-6	CASSLTRATGANVLTF
TRBV28	TRBJ1-5	CASSSRTDPHQPQHF
TRBV6-1	TRBJ2-7	CASSRSQLTYEQYF
TRBV5-6	TRBJ1-6	CASSLRGAGTRESPLHF
TRBV27	TRBJ1-2	CASSTTQAGGYTF
TRBV20-1	TRBJ2-1	CSARRDPAYNEQFF
TRBV10-2	TRBJ2-3	CARGKGREDTQYF
TRBV19	TRBJ2-7	CASSEGQGTHEQYF
TRBV16	TRBJ2-7	CASSQSRGGNEQYF
TRBV15	TRBJ1-5	CATSPTRGGQPQHF
TRBV6-1	TRBJ2-1	CASSERGREWNEQFF
TRBV6-5	TRBJ1-4	CASSYSGGHEKLFF
TRBV18	TRBJ1-6	CASSQQRENNSPLHF
TRBV15	TRBJ2-4	CATSRDPAGVSSNIQYF
TRBV7-8	TRBJ1-2	CASSLAGPNYGYTF
TRBV7-9	TRBJ1-5	CASSVWTGGPNQPQHF
TRBV5-4	TRBJ2-3	CASRPGTGNTDTQYF
TRBV9	TRBJ1-6	CASSVGVLYNSPLHF
TRBV7-3	TRBJ2-2	CASSPWGANTGELFF
TRBV12-3/TRBV12-4	TRBJ1-1	CASSFFGATVEAFF
TRBV20-1	TRBJ2-5	CSATTLQETQYF
TRBV5-1	TRBJ1-2	CASSLGEGDVGYTF
TRBV5-1	TRBJ1-1	CATGDGNTEAFF